This T cell receptor beta chain was recorded in a study of PD-L1 blockade in urothelial cancer. On the study more broadly: A median blood sample held about 140,000 T cells and about 83,000 unique TCRs.

This clone came up a few times. Assay: immunoSEQ multiplex PCR; the TCRdb copy retains only in-frame clones and omits some. The data show fewer than 45,000 clones, roughly 86% seen once. Source: PBMCs, taken around atezolizumab (anti-PD-L1) treatment. The clonotype was recovered from a man between 65 and 85 years old with urothelial cancer.

The CDR3 DNA reads TGTGCCAGCAGTTTGAACCCCGGAGCGGGAGCTTCGAATGAGCAGTTCTTC. This translates into CASSLNPGAGASNEQFF. The rearrangement links TRBV28 to TRBJ2-1; 8 nucleotides align to TRBD2. Germline assignment: CDR1 MDHEN and CDR2 SYDVKM. The length of the CDR3 is 17 residues. The V segment lost 3 bases and the J segment 7 bases; nucleotides outside the gene matches: 14.